One and the same sample provided the 7 T cell receptor beta chains below, sequenced in a study of CD8+CD57+ T cells in acquired aplastic anemia. Only patients with CD8+CD57+ cell expansion on flow cytometry were chosen for sequencing. Using genomic DNA as the template, TCR beta VDJ and CDR3 profiling was carried out. Using its own MiXCR run on the reads, TCRdb lists one record per CDR3 protein. The sample has around 42,000 distinct CDR3 sequences; roughly three fifths are singletons. The sequencing input was sorted CD4+, CD8+, or CD8+CD57+ T cells (not recorded which) from PBMCs. The receptors here all came from a human donor with aplastic anemia.

The V gene is TRBV15, the J gene TRBJ1-6; TRBD1 agrees at 8 bases. Germline CDR1 LNHNV, CDR2 YYDKDF (reference sequence). The CDR3 has 14 amino acids. V dropped 9 bases and J dropped 6; count of bases not matched to a gene: 7. DNA for the CDR3: TGTGCCACTAAATTGACAGGGGCTAATTCACCCCTCCACTTT. Translating gives CATKLTGANSPLHF.

This chain links TRBV15 with TRBJ2-5, with D hard to call. The J call is in doubt because the DNA end fits TRBJ2-1 better. The CDR3 sequence is 9 residues long. Germline values: CDR1 LNHNV, CDR2 YYDKDF (reference sequence). The CDR3 nucleotides read TGTGCCACCCAAGAGACCCAGTTCTTC. The encoded protein is CATQETQFF.

The rearrangement uses TRBV2 and TRBJ2-7, with 8 bases identical to TRBD2. The V segment lost 5 bases and the J segment 0 bases; nucleotides outside the gene matches: 3. The germline V gene has CDR1 SNHLY and CDR2 FYNNEI. The CDR3 has 14 residues. In nucleotides, the CDR3 is TGTGCCAGCAGTCCCCGGGAGGGCTCCTACGAGCAGTACTTC. Translated, it gives CASSPREGSYEQYF.

The CDR3 is CATSRDWIGGPGETQYF. The CDR3, as DNA: TGTGCCACCAGCAGAGATTGGATAGGAGGGCCGGGAGAGACCCAGTACTTC. This chain joins TRBV15 and TRBJ2-5; D might be TRBD2 (6 bases). V gave up 0 bases and J gave up 4 bases, with 18 bases separating them. Germline CDR1 and CDR2: LNHNV and YYDKDF (reference sequence). This CDR3 comprises 17 residues.

With regard to this clonotype: An end of the junction differs from the germline gene, which may be a read error. The J gene is TRBJ2-3, the V gene TRBV9, with TRBD2 identical over 9 bases. The CDR3 is 16 residues long. The germline gives CDR1 SGDLS, CDR2 YYNGEE. As DNA, the CDR3 is TGTGCCAGCAGCGAGACGGGACTAGCTCGCACAGATATGCAGTATTTT. This translates into CASSETGLARTDMQYF.

The CDR3 DNA is TGTGCCTGCCAGCAGTCCCTTATTACGCAGTATTTT. Its translation: CACQQSLITQYF. The rearrangement uses TRBV2 and TRBJ2-3, with D unresolved. This CDR3 is 12 amino acids long. Germline assignment: CDR1 SNHLY and CDR2 FYNNEI. V lost 11 bases, J lost 8 bases, and 17 bases lay in between.

This clonotype was seen many times. The rearrangement uses TRBV7-6 and TRBJ1-2; TRBD1 might be the D (5 bases). The V end lost 4 bases, the J end lost 8 bases, and 14 bases lay between the germline ends. Per the germline V gene, CDR1 is SGHVS and CDR2 is FNYEAQ. The CDR3 loop spans 13 amino acids. CDR3 coding DNA: TGTGCCAGCAGCTCCGTCGGGGGAGAGGGCTACACCTTC. It specifies CASSSVGGEGYTF.